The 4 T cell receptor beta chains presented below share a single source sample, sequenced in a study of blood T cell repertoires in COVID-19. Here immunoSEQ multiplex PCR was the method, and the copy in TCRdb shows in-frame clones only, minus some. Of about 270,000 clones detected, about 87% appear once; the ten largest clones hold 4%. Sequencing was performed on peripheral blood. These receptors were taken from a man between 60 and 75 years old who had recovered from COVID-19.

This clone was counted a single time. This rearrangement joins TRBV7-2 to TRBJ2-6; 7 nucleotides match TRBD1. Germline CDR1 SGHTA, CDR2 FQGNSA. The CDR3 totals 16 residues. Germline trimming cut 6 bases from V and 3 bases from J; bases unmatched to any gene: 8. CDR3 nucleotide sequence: TGTGCCAGCAGGCCTAAGACAGGGAGTGGGGCCAACGTCCTGACTTTC. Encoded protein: CASRPKTGSGANVLTF.

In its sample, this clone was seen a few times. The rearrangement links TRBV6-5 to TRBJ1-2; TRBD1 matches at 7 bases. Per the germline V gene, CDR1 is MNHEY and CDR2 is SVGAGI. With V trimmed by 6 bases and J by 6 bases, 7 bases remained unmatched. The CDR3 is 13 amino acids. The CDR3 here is CASRGQVWDGYTF. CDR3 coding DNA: TGTGCCAGCAGAGGACAGGTCTGGGATGGCTACACCTTC.

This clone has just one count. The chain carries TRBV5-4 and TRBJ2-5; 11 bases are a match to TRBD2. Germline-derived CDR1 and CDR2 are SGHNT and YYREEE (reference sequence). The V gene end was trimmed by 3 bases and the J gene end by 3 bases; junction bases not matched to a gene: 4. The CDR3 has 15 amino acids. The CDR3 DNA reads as TGTGCCAGCAGCTCGGGACTAGCGGTTAAAGAGACCCAGTACTTC. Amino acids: CASSSGLAVKETQYF.

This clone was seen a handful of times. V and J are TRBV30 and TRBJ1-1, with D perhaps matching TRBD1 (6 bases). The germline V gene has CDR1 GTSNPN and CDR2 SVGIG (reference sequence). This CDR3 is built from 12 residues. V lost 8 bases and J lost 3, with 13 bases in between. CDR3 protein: CAGQKRDTEAFF. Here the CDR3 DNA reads TGTGCCGGACAGAAGAGGGACACTGAAGCTTTCTTT. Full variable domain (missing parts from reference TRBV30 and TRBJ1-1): SQTIHQWPATLVQPVGSPLSLECTVEGTSNPNLYWYRQAAGRGLQLLFYSVGIGQISSEVPQNLSASRPQDRQFILSSKKLLLSDSGFYLCAGQKRDTEAFFGQGTRLTVV.